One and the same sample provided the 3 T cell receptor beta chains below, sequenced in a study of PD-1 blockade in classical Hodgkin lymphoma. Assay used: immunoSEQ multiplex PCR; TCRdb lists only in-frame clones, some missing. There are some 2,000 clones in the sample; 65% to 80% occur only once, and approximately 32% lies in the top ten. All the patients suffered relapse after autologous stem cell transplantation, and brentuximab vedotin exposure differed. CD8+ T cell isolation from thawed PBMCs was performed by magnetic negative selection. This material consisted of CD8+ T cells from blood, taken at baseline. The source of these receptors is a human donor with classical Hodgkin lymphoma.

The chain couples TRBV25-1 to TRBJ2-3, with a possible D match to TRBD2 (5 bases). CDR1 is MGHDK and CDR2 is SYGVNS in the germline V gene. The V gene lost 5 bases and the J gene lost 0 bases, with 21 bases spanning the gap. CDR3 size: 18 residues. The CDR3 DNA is TGTGCCAGCAGTCCAAACAGAATAGCGACCACTAGCACAGATACGCAGTATTTT. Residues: CASSPNRIATTSTDTQYF.

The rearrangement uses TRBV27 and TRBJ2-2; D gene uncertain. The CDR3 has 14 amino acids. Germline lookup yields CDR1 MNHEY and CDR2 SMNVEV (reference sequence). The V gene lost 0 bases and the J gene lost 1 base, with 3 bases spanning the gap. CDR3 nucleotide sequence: TGTGCCAGCAGTTTATCCGGGAACACCGGGGAGCTGTTTTTT. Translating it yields CASSLSGNTGELFF.

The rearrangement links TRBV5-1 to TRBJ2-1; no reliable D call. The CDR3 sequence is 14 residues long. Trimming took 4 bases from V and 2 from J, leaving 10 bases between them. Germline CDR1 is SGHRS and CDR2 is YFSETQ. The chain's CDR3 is CASSLQTTYNEQFF. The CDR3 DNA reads TGCGCCAGCAGCCTCCAGACGACCTACAATGAGCAGTTCTTC.